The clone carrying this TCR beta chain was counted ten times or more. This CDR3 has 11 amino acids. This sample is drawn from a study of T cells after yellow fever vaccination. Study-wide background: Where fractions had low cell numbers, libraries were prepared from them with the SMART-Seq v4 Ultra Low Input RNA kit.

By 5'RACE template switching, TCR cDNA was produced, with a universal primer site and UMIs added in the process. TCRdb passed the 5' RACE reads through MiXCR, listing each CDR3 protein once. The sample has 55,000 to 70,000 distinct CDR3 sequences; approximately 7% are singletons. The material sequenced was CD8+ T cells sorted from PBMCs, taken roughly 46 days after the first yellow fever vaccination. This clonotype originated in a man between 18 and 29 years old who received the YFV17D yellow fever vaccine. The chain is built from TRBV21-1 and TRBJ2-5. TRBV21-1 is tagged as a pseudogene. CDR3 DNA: TGTGCCAGCAGCACGCGGGAGACCCAGTACTTC. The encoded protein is CASSTRETQYF.